The source of this T cell receptor beta chain is a study of T cells in tumors after PD-1 blockade (dated by TCRdb to between 2017 and 2020). Context from the whole study: Patients were excluded if they had prior checkpoint blockade, use of systemic immunosuppressants, or recent radiotherapy or other anti-cancer therapy within 4 weeks. Pembrolizumab 200 mg every 3 weeks or cemiplimab 350 mg every 2 weeks was administered to patients. While on anti-PD-1 treatment, some of the patients also continued taking daily vismodegib 150 mg. On average, peripheral blood samples yielded 35,000 to 40,000 unique clonotypes and over 100,000 TCR templates (range about 22,000-290,000). Paired single-cell RNA and TCR sequencing was performed on site-matched tumors from BCC or SCC patients before and after anti-PD-1 therapy. To compare blood and tumor clonotypes, bulk TCR sequencing was performed on about 11 peripheral blood samples from about five patients. RECIST version 1.1 was used to assess clinical response.

This specimen's time point label, per the study, means: after anti-PD-1 therapy. Genomic DNA extracted from tumor biopsies or peripheral blood was used for bulk TCRbeta sequencing, with input ranging from 616 ng to 6,004 ng. Every patient had histologically proven advanced or metastatic basal or squamous cell carcinoma and was a poor candidate for surgical resection. The basal cell carcinoma cohort was made up of around eleven patients, and bulk tumor TCR sequencing was performed for 7 or 8 of these patients. Trimming leaves V shorter by 0 bases and J shorter by 0 bases, with the junction holding 2 bases beyond the gene matches. From the cysteine up to the phenylalanine, the CDR3 has a length of 15 residues. Left in the record is the CDR3 DNA by itself, 45 bases read in frame from the first base. According to the germline V gene, CDR1 reads SGHRS and CDR2 reads YFSETQ. Paper-wide results and their limitations: Where the novel T cell clones came from was not determined, and possible sources could include lymphoid organs or rare unexpanded clones inside the tumor or in the tumor periphery. About 39% of TCR clonotypes from the tumor were detected in blood, and certain novel exhausted tumor clones were present in blood collected before treatment, which suggests recruitment from the periphery.

Details on this clone: It lacks a known antigen. No base quality information exists; no much larger clone differs at one position.

The immunoSEQ platform was used to carry out deep TCRbeta sequencing. The authors' analysis ran thus. For further analysis, only productive rearrangements were exported out of the immunoSEQ Analyzer. T cell phenotypes were assigned to bulk TCRbeta clonotypes by matching to single-cell RNA+TCR-seq clones sharing the same TCRbeta sequence. Using bulk TCR sequencing data, clone enrichment in tumor was calculated by dividing a clone's tumor frequency by the same clone's PBMC frequency. TCRs were grouped by GLIPH into specificity groups, defined as clusters of distinct TCRs likely recognizing common antigens via shared CDR3 motifs. TCRdb's version of the immuneACCESS table is confined to in-frame rearrangements and falls short of the full clone set. An unresolved V gene accounts for under half of the shortfall where checked; the remainder is of unknown origin. The V and J calls and the clone size are those of that table, but D and trimming were determined from the DNA. This sample comprises approximately 34,000 clones, 70% to 75% of them detected only once. The top ten hold around 43% of the sample.

This TCR derives from a human donor with basal cell carcinoma. The rearrangement joined TRBV5-1 to TRBJ1-1; TRBD1 matches 7 bases in the middle. Specimen: PBMCs, collected after anti-PD-1 treatment. The CDR3 corresponds to CASSLGTGMNTEAFF. In nucleotides, the sequence is TGCGCCAGCAGCTTGGGGACAGGTATGAACACTGAAGCTTTCTTT.